The 29 T cell receptor beta chains below all came from one sample that was sequenced in a study of neurological immune-mediated disorders (dated by TCRdb to the late 2010s). What the time point label conveys for this sample: longitudinal time-point 3. The library relied on 5' RACE. Data came from an Illumina HiSeq 2500. TCRdb passed the public sequencing reads through fastp at Q25 and MiXCR, retaining productive beta sequences. Rows matching on CDR3 protein sequence are summarized as one entry with the most common DNA and genes. For this sample there are tens of thousands of distinct CDR3 sequences; roughly 12% appear just once. Jointly, the top ten make up more than 9.5% of the sample. The sequenced sample consisted of PBMCs. The receptors here all came from a young man in good health.

This clonotype was observed many times. This chain uses TRBV10-3 with TRBJ2-1, with 7 bases aligning to TRBD1. After removal of 4 bases from V and 5 bases from J, the junction contained 8 bases not matched to a gene. Germline V CDR1 and CDR2: ENHRY, SYGVKD. The CDR3 consists of 15 residues. CDR3 DNA: TGTGCCATCAGTGGTAAGGGACAGAACAACAATGAGCAGTTCTTC. It is translated as CAISGKGQNNNEQFF.

This clonotype occurred many times. The chain carries TRBV29-1 and TRBJ2-7, with D possibly being TRBD2 (5 bases). The CDR3 is 12 amino acids. Trimming pared 4 bases from V and 0 bases from J, leaving 7 bases between. Germline lookup yields CDR1 SQVTM and CDR2 ANQGSEA. The CDR3 nucleotides read TGCAGCGTTGCGGGGAGCTCCTACGAGCAGTACTTC. Translated: CSVAGSSYEQYF.

This clonotype occurred many times. The chain links TRBV20-1 to TRBJ2-3, with 10 bases lining up with TRBD1. The germline CDR1 and CDR2 sequences are DFQATT and SNEGSKA (reference sequence). The CDR3 contains 15 residues. With 3 bases clipped from V and 4 bases from J, the junction kept 7 bases outside the gene matches. This chain's CDR3 is CSASSRDRGADTQYF. As DNA, the CDR3 is TGCAGTGCTAGCTCCCGGGACAGGGGCGCAGATACGCAGTATTTT.

This clonotype has ten or more counts. The V call is TRBV7-9, the J call TRBJ1-4, with D possibly TRBD1 on 5 matching bases. CDR3 length: 15 amino acids. Between the trimmed V and J ends, which lost 10 bases and 0 bases, there was a span of 15 bases. Germline assignment: CDR1 SEHNR and CDR2 FQNEAQ (reference sequence). CDR3: CATNGAAATNEKLFF. The CDR3 DNA reads as TGTGCCACAAACGGGGCAGCCGCAACTAATGAAAAACTGTTTTTT.

This chain joins TRBV7-6 and TRBJ1-4; a possible D gene is TRBD1 (5 bases). This CDR3 is built from 17 residues. V lost 2 bases, J lost 0 bases, and 13 bases lay in between. Germline V gene lookup returns CDR1 SGHVS and CDR2 FNYEAQ. CDR3 bases: TGTGCCAGCAGCTTACGGGGCAGTAACCCAACTAATGAAAAACTGTTTTTT. Residues: CASSLRGSNPTNEKLFF.

In regard to this clonotype: A much more abundant neighbour one base away suggests this may be a read error. The chain links TRBV7-2 to TRBJ2-6; the D is unclear. This CDR3 comprises 16 residues. Germline CDR1 SGHTA, CDR2 FQGNSA. V gave up 0 bases and J gave up 0 bases, with 6 bases separating them. CDR3 amino acids: CASSLALHSGANVLTF. The CDR3, as DNA: TGTGCCAGCAGCTTAGCCCTTCACTCTGGGGCCAACGTCCTGACTTTC.

This clonotype has at least ten counts. The V gene is TRBV14, the J gene TRBJ2-1, with D unresolved. Germline V gives CDR1 SGHDN, CDR2 FVKESK. The CDR3 runs to 14 residues. V lost 1 base and J lost 3, with 7 bases in between. The CDR3 protein is CASSQGGLYNEQFF. The DNA for the CDR3 is TGTGCCAGCAGCCAAGGTGGGCTCTACAATGAGCAGTTCTTC.

This clonotype was detected many times. This chain uses TRBV28 with TRBJ2-3; D is possibly TRBD1 (5 bases). CDR1 is MDHEN, CDR2 SYDVKM, per germline. The V and J ends lost 6 bases and 0 bases respectively, with 13 bases between them. The CDR3 totals 15 residues. CDR3 residues: CASRQQEPSTDTQYF. The CDR3 DNA reads TGTGCCAGCAGACAACAGGAGCCGAGCACAGATACGCAGTATTTT. The complete variable domain, with remaining parts taken from reference TRBV28 and TRBJ2-3, reads DVKVTQSSRYLVKRTGEKVFLECVQDMDHENMFWYRQDPGLGLRLIYFSYDVKMKEKGDIPEGYSVSREKKERFSLILESASTNQTSMYLCASRQQEPSTDTQYFGPGTRLTVL.

There are many counts of this clonotype. This chain connects TRBV5-1 to TRBJ2-2; 8 nucleotides agree with TRBD2. The V gene end was trimmed by 5 bases and the J gene end by 6 bases; junction bases not matched to a gene: 9. The CDR3 contains 15 residues. CDR1 SGHRS and CDR2 YFSETQ come from the germline V gene. CDR3 sequence (DNA): TGCGCCAGCAGTCCGGGACTAGAATTCCCCGGGGAGCTGTTTTTT. This gives the protein CASSPGLEFPGELFF.

About this clonotype itself: The junction does not match germline at one end; this may be a read error. The gene calls are TRBV12-3 or TRBV12-4 and TRBJ1-2, with 8 bases that match TRBD1. This CDR3 contains 12 residues. DNA for the CDR3: TGTGACAGCCAAGGACAGGGCTATAGCTACACCTTC. Protein product: CDSQGQGYSYTF.

This clonotype has ten or more counts. The chain has TRBV25-1 and TRBJ2-2; either TRBD1 or TRBD2 may fit D (6 bases each). Germline V gives CDR1 MGHDK, CDR2 SYGVNS. This CDR3 is 16 amino acids long. V shed 4 bases and J shed 5 bases, with 17 bases lying between them. CDR3 sequence: CASSVSVGGLTGELFF. The CDR3, as DNA: TGTGCCAGCAGTGTATCAGTCGGGGGCTTGACCGGGGAGCTGTTTTTT.

This clonotype has ten or more counts. The chain links TRBV27 to TRBJ2-2, with 8 bases fitting TRBD2. Germline V lookup: CDR1 MNHEY, CDR2 SMNVEV (reference sequence). The CDR3 sequence is 16 residues long. Trimming cost V 0 bases and J 4 bases; bases outside gene matches: 4. The CDR3 loop reads CASSLSGAGGTGELFF. The CDR3 nucleotides read TGTGCCAGCAGTTTATCTGGGGCGGGGGGCACCGGGGAGCTGTTTTTT.

This clonotype was seen at least ten times. The chain is built from TRBV3-1 and TRBJ2-4; tentatively, D is TRBD1 (7 bases). The CDR3 contains 18 residues. V lost 4 bases and J 6 bases, leaving 25 bases between the germline ends. Germline assignment: CDR1 LGHDT and CDR2 YNNKEL (reference sequence). The CDR3 protein is CASSPAKGLTGAANIQYF. The DNA of the CDR3 is TGTGCCAGCAGCCCAGCCAAGGGACTCACAGGGGCAGCAAACATTCAGTACTTC. The full variable domain, with the rest looked up from reference TRBV3-1 and TRBJ2-4, is DTAVSQTPKYLVTQMGNDKSIKCEQNLGHDTMYWYKQDSKKFLKIMFSYNNKELIINETVPNRFSPKSPDKAHLNLHINSLELGDSAVYFCASSPAKGLTGAANIQYFGAGTRLSVL.

This clonotype was picked up many times. The rearrangement uses TRBV15 and TRBJ2-6; D remains unclear. CDR1 is LNHNV, CDR2 YYDKDF, per germline (reference sequence). The V and J ends lost 1 base and 0 bases respectively, with 10 bases between them. The CDR3 is made up of 17 amino acids. The CDR3 is CATSRGVLPSGANVLTF. CDR3 DNA sequence: TGTGCCACCAGCAGAGGGGTCCTACCCTCTGGGGCCAACGTCCTGACTTTC.

In this sample, this clonotype turned up many times. The V call is TRBV6-6, the J call TRBJ2-7; TRBD1 matches at 8 bases. Germline values: CDR1 MNHNY, CDR2 SVGAGI (reference sequence). The CDR3 contains 15 residues. The J segment lost 6 bases and the V segment lost 2 bases, leaving 9 bases of the junction unmatched. The DNA for the CDR3 is TGTGCCAGCAGTTACAACCCGGACAGGGCGGGCGAGCAGTACTTC. Protein: CASSYNPDRAGEQYF.

This clonotype occurred many times. The chain employs TRBV6-1 and TRBJ2-7; D gene unclear. Trimming removed 7 bases at V and 5 bases at J, with 21 bases between. The CDR3 has 15 amino acids. Germline CDR1 is MNHNS and CDR2 is SASEGT. As DNA, the CDR3 is TGTGCCAGCACCACACGGATAGGCTTCCTGAACGAGCAGTACTTC. This translates into CASTTRIGFLNEQYF.

This clonotype was counted ten times or more. The gene calls are TRBV12-3 or TRBV12-4 and TRBJ2-3, with D tentatively TRBD2 (6 bases). The CDR3 runs 15 residues. The ends were cut back, 6 bases at V and 2 bases at J, with 15 bases in the middle. CDR3 region: CASRAVAAFTDTQYF. The CDR3, as DNA: TGTGCCAGCAGAGCTGTAGCGGCTTTCACAGATACGCAGTATTTT.

This clonotype was counted ten times or more. J is TRBJ2-3 and V is TRBV7-2, with 8 bases identical to TRBD2. The length of the CDR3 is 16 residues. V was clipped by 1 base and J by 5 bases; unmatched bases: 8. Germline V lookup: CDR1 SGHTA, CDR2 FQGNSA. CDR3 in amino acids: CASSLEAGGGGDTQYF. CDR3 nucleotides: TGTGCCAGCAGCTTAGAGGCGGGAGGCGGAGGAGATACGCAGTATTTT.

The rearrangement joins TRBV18 to TRBJ1-4; tentatively, D is TRBD1 (6 bases). V was trimmed by 5 bases and J by 6 bases, leaving 10 bases between them. CDR1 KGHSH and CDR2 LQKENI come from the germline V gene. This CDR3 is built from 13 residues. The CDR3 coding sequence is TGTGCCAGCTCAGGGGACACCTATGAAAAACTGTTTTTT. It is translated as CASSGDTYEKLFF.

This clonotype was observed at least ten times. The chain has TRBV7-2 and TRBJ2-3, with D perhaps given as TRBD1 or TRBD2 (5 bases each). The germline V and J ends were trimmed by 7 bases and 4 bases, with 18 bases remaining between them. The CDR3 is 15 amino acids. Germline CDR1 and CDR2: SGHTA and FQGNSA. The CDR3: CASTPQRGRADTQYF. The DNA for the CDR3 is TGTGCCAGCACCCCTCAACGGGGCAGGGCAGATACGCAGTATTTT.

This clonotype was seen repeatedly, ten times or more. The chain combines TRBV5-1 with TRBJ2-3; 8 nucleotides match TRBD1. The CDR3 sequence is 16 residues long. Germline CDR1 is SGHRS and CDR2 is YFSETQ. Trimming removed 4 bases from V and 1 base from J; junction bases left unmatched: 8. The CDR3 loop is CASSPEGQGGTDTQYF. Here the CDR3 DNA reads TGCGCCAGCAGCCCGGAAGGACAGGGCGGCACAGATACGCAGTATTTT.

This clonotype was seen ten or more times. The chain couples TRBV29-1 to TRBJ2-2; 9 nucleotides align to TRBD2. Germline CDR1 SQVTM, CDR2 ANQGSEA. V was clipped by 4 bases and J by 5 bases; unmatched bases: 5. The CDR3 covers 14 residues. The CDR3 nucleotides read TGCAGCGTTGGCGCGGGAGGGCCGACCGGGGAGCTGTTTTTT. Protein product: CSVGAGGPTGELFF.

There are many counts of this clonotype. The chain employs TRBV6-5 and TRBJ2-1; 9 positions agree with TRBD2. CDR3 length equals 15 residues. Per the germline V gene, CDR1 is MNHEY and CDR2 is SVGAGI. V shed 3 bases, J shed 6 bases, and the junction held 6 bases outside the gene matches. CDR3 sequence (DNA): TGTGCCAGCAGTTATATAGCGGGAGTTGGCAATGAGCAGTTCTTC. Its translation is CASSYIAGVGNEQFF.

This clonotype was detected ten times or more. J is TRBJ2-7 and V is TRBV29-1, with 8 nucleotides matching TRBD2. The length of the CDR3 is 16 residues. V shed 6 bases and J 4 bases; nucleotides not matched to a gene: 17. Germline V CDR1 and CDR2: SQVTM, ANQGSEA. CDR3 coding DNA: TGCAGCGTCTCCTACTCACAGGGACCTAGCGGGTACGAGCAGTACTTC. Its translation is CSVSYSQGPSGYEQYF.

This clonotype was counted at least ten times. J is TRBJ2-4 and V is TRBV5-8; tentatively, D is TRBD2 (6 bases). The CDR3 sequence is 13 residues long. Trimming removed 4 bases from V and 5 bases from J, with 10 bases in between. Per the germline V gene, CDR1 is SGHTS and CDR2 is YDEGEE. Written as DNA, the CDR3 is TGTGCCAGCAGCGATTGGGGGGAAAACATTCAGTACTTC. Translating it yields CASSDWGENIQYF.

This clonotype showed up many times. V and J are TRBV10-3 and TRBJ2-3; D not resolved. The V end was cut by 8 bases, the J end by 0 bases, with 6 bases between. Germline CDR1 ENHRY, CDR2 SYGVKD. The CDR3 is 12 residues long. In DNA form, the CDR3 reads TGTGCCATCGCTGATAGCACAGATACGCAGTATTTT. Residues: CAIADSTDTQYF.

This clonotype was detected many times. The rearrangement joins TRBV11-2 to TRBJ2-3; D possibly corresponds to TRBD2 (6 bases). CDR3 length: 14 residues. V was trimmed by 4 bases and J by 10 bases, leaving 18 bases between them. In germline, CDR1 is SGHAT, CDR2 FQNNGV. The CDR3 here is CASSYNEVREPQYF. The CDR3 coding sequence is TGTGCCAGCAGCTACAACGAGGTTCGGGAGCCGCAGTATTTT.

This clonotype was detected many times. The chain carries TRBV27 and TRBJ2-1; tentatively, D is TRBD2 (6 bases). Germline V gene sequence: CDR1 MNHEY, CDR2 SMNVEV (reference sequence). Trimming shortened V by 5 bases and J by 2 bases, and 16 bases separated the two germline ends. The CDR3 spans 16 residues. The CDR3 protein is CASSESGSTPYNEQFF. DNA for the CDR3: TGTGCCAGCAGTGAAAGCGGGTCCACCCCCTACAATGAGCAGTTCTTC.

This clonotype has at least ten counts. This chain uses TRBV5-1 with TRBJ2-1; D uncertain. Germline CDR1 is SGHRS and CDR2 is YFSETQ. The CDR3 consists of 14 residues. V dropped 1 base and J dropped 5 bases, with 10 bases sitting between them. The CDR3 region is CASSLIPENNEQFF. The CDR3 DNA reads as TGCGCCAGCAGCTTGATTCCCGAGAACAATGAGCAGTTCTTC.